The present entry profiles one T cell receptor beta chain with its context. Its antigen is unknown. Germline CDR1 SGHKS, CDR2 YYEKEE (reference sequence). The CDR3 sequence is 13 residues long. V was shortened by 1 base and J by 2 bases, with 5 bases between the two germline ends. These data belong to a study of yellow fever vaccine responses in identical twins. MiXCR, run by TCRdb on the RT-PCR reads, gives a single entry per CDR3 protein. This table has roughly 17,000 distinct CDR3 sequences, around 76% appearing once. Regarding the study as a whole: The T cell response to vaccination in identical twins was reportedly partly convergent and partly personalized.

This TCR was sampled from a woman under 30 who received the yellow fever vaccine. V and J are TRBV5-5 and TRBJ2-3; D is unclear. This material consisted of T cells from blood (PBMCs), unsorted or a sorted subset (not recorded which), taken before or after yellow fever vaccination (not recorded which). The CDR3 DNA reads TGTGCCAGCAGCTTGATTGTCACAGATACGCAGTATTTT. This codes for CASSLIVTDTQYF.